These 12 T cell receptor beta chains originate from one sample sequenced in a study of T cells in Graves' hyperthyroidism and ophthalmopathy. RNA transcripts provided the source from which TCR beta CDR3 regions were amplified. In the first-round RT-PCR of the TCR CDR3, the HTBI primer set was used. TCRdb re-called the multiplex PCR reads through MiXCR, storing one row per CDR3 protein. Of under 650,000 distinct CDR3 sequences in the sample, about a sixth are singletons; the top ten hold around 3.9%. Material for sequencing was blood. The receptors were gathered from a woman aged 25 to 39 with Graves' hyperthyroidism.

This clonotype was found many times. The rearrangement links TRBV28 to TRBJ1-1; 9 positions agree with TRBD1. V lost 6 bases to trimming and J lost 3 bases; unmatched junction nucleotides: 5. Per the germline V gene, CDR1 is MDHEN and CDR2 is SYDVKM. The CDR3 covers 14 residues. Here the CDR3 DNA reads TGTGCCAGCAGGAAACAGGGGGCCCACACTGAAGCTTTCTTT. It specifies CASRKQGAHTEAFF.

This clonotype was recorded at least ten times. The chain carries TRBV6-2 or TRBV6-3 and TRBJ2-4; D ambiguous. Germline V gene sequence: CDR1 MNHEY, CDR2 SVGEGT. CDR3 size: 12 residues. Between the trimmed V and J ends, which lost 8 bases and 6 bases, there was a span of 11 bases. The CDR3 DNA follows: TGTGCCAGCGGAAACAGATTAAACATTCAGTACTTC. It yields the protein CASGNRLNIQYF.

This chain links TRBV20-1 with TRBJ2-7; 9 bases fit TRBD2. Germline V CDR1 and CDR2: DFQATT, SNEGSKA (reference sequence). The junction had 11 bases not matched to a gene; V was cut back by 6 bases and J by 5 bases. The CDR3 length is 14 residues. The CDR3 protein is CSAPESGRIHEQYF. The CDR3 bases are TGCAGTGCCCCAGAAAGCGGGAGGATACACGAGCAGTACTTC.

This chain joins TRBV15 and TRBJ2-3; D is perhaps TRBD1 (5 bases). This CDR3 contains 15 residues. The germline V gene encodes CDR1 LNHNV and CDR2 YYDKDF (reference sequence). V was clipped by 6 bases and J by 0 bases, with 13 bases between them. The CDR3 reads CATRSGPASTDTQYF. The DNA of the CDR3 is TGTGCCACCAGATCAGGGCCAGCCAGCACAGATACGCAGTATTTT.

As to this clonotype: A single base separates this from a much larger clone, so it may be a read error. CDR3 bases: TGTGCCAGCAGTTCCAGGGCCGAAGTGTCGCAGTACTTC. Translating it yields CASSSRAEVSQYF. The chain employs TRBV28 and TRBJ2-7; D is perhaps TRBD1 (5 bases). Per the germline V gene, CDR1 is MDHEN and CDR2 is SYDVKM. This CDR3 spans 13 amino acids. With 4 bases removed from V and 9 bases from J, the gap between germline ends came to 16 bases. The whole variable domain, remainder taken from reference TRBV28 and TRBJ2-7, is DVKVTQSSRYLVKRTGEKVFLECVQDMDHENMFWYRQDPGLGLRLIYFSYDVKMKEKGDIPEGYSVSREKKERFSLILESASTNQTSMYLCASSSRAEVSQYFGPGTRLTVT.

In its sample, this clonotype was seen many times. This chain connects TRBV2 to TRBJ2-1; TRBD1 agrees at 8 bases. V trimming: 4 bases; J trimming: 12 bases; junction bases outside the gene matches: 5. This CDR3 is built from 12 residues. CDR1 SNHLY and CDR2 FYNNEI come from the germline V gene. As DNA, the CDR3 is TGTGCCAGCAGTGGCGACAGGGGAGGGCAGTTCTTC. This codes for CASSGDRGGQFF.

This clonotype appeared many times. This sequence joins TRBV2 and TRBJ2-3; D not certain. The CDR3 covers 15 residues. V was shortened by 1 base and J by 2 bases, with 10 bases between the two germline ends. Germline CDR1 reads SNHLY; CDR2 reads FYNNEI. DNA of the CDR3: TGTGCCAGCAGTGAAGGGTACTTTACCACAGATACGCAGTATTTT. Its translation is CASSEGYFTTDTQYF.

This clonotype was observed at least ten times. V is TRBV28 and J is TRBJ2-2; D possibly matches TRBD1 or TRBD2 (7 bases each). Trimming cost V 8 bases and J 4 bases, with 23 bases left between them. Germline CDR1 and CDR2: MDHEN and SYDVKM. The CDR3 contains 17 residues. CDR3 DNA: TGTGCCAGCTCGGTGGGGGGGACAGTTCTCCGCACCGGGGAGCTGTTTTTT. It is translated as CASSVGGTVLRTGELFF.

The gene calls are TRBV9 and TRBJ2-1; a weak D match, TRBD2 (6 bases). Trimming removed 4 bases from V and 0 bases from J, with 11 bases in between. This CDR3 region has 15 residues. Germline V lookup: CDR1 SGDLS, CDR2 YYNGEE. CDR3 DNA: TGTGCCAGCAGCCACGGAGCGGGCTCCTACAATGAGCAGTTCTTC. Translating it yields CASSHGAGSYNEQFF.

This clonotype was detected only a few times. This chain links TRBV7-8 with TRBJ2-7; the match to TRBD2 covers 8 bases. Germline V gene sequence: CDR1 SGHVS, CDR2 FQNEAQ. V shed 0 bases and J 2 bases; nucleotides not matched to a gene: 3. CDR3 size: 15 residues. The CDR3 coding sequence is TGTGCCAGCAGCTTAGCTAGCGGGGAAGCCTACGAGCAGTACTTC. Protein: CASSLASGEAYEQYF.

This chain connects TRBV10-3 to TRBJ2-7, with 7 bases aligning to TRBD1. The CDR3 sequence is 14 residues long. Germline loops: CDR1 ENHRY, CDR2 SYGVKD. The junction had 7 bases not matched to a gene; V was cut back by 7 bases and J by 1 base. CDR3 in DNA: TGTGCCATCAAGAGCCAGGGGGTATCCTACGAGCAGTACTTC. Residues: CAIKSQGVSYEQYF.

The V call is TRBV19, the J call TRBJ1-5; 7 bases line up with TRBD1. The length of the CDR3 is 15 residues. Germline V CDR1 and CDR2: LNHDA, SQIVND (reference sequence). V dropped 1 base and J dropped 3; count of bases not matched to a gene: 3. This chain's CDR3 is CASSIGTGVNQPQHF. The CDR3 region has the DNA TGTGCCAGTAGTATAGGCACAGGGGTCAATCAGCCCCAGCATTTT. The full variable domain, in which reference TRBV19 and TRBJ1-5 provide the parts outside the CDR3, is DGGITQSPKYLFRKEGQNVTLSCEQNLNHDAMYWYRQDPGQGLRLIYYSQIVNDFQKGDIAEGYSVSREKKESFPLTVTSAQKNPTAFYLCASSIGTGVNQPQHFGDGTRLSIL.